This T cell receptor (beta chain) derives from a study of blood T cell repertoires in COVID-19. As handled by the study authors: Cell counts per sample came from amplifying reference gene primers. The table came from immunoSEQ multiplex PCR; TCRdb's copy has only in-frame clones and leaves some out. The V and J calls and clone size come from that table; D and trimming were worked out from the DNA. The repertoire holds approximately 150,000 clones, with 70% to 85% as singletons. Trimming took off 6 bases at V and 0 bases at J, with 9 bases between the two ends. Germline loops: CDR1 MNHEY, CDR2 SVGAGI. This CDR3 comprises 13 residues. Adults between roughly 18 and 95 years of age took part from about two dozen US areas. Participant-reported clinical history was the basis for cohort assignment. Cohort 3 donors were reported recovered after two negative PCRs, clearance, or symptom resolution.

The material sequenced was PBMCs or T cells enriched from blood (not recorded which). The receptor was derived from a man aged 45-65 years who had recovered from COVID-19. The chain carries TRBV6-5 and TRBJ2-7, with D uncertain. The CDR3 here is CASSPPGSYEQYF. CDR3 nucleotides: TGTGCCAGCAGCCCCCCGGGCTCCTACGAGCAGTACTTC.